These 9 T cell receptor beta chains were sequenced from one sample in a study of cytomegalovirus exposure and HLA in healthy donors. TCRdb keeps only in-frame clones here, not all; method: immunoSEQ multiplex PCR. The table includes around 220,000 clones, around 88% detected once. Sequenced material: PBMCs. Receptors originate from a woman aged 18-29 years in good health and CMV-seronegative.

This clone was seen just once. The chain couples TRBV27 to TRBJ2-3, with TRBD2 matching 12 bases. The junction had 13 bases not matched to a gene; V was cut back by 6 bases and J by 6 bases. CDR3 size: 17 residues. The germline gives CDR1 MNHEY, CDR2 SMNVEV (reference sequence). The CDR3 nucleotides are TGTGCCAGCAGCCTGAGGGACTCTAGCGGGAGGGGGGATACGCAGTATTTT. Translation gives CASSLRDSSGRGDTQYF.

This rearrangement joins TRBV9 to TRBJ2-1; D is undetermined. Germline V lookup: CDR1 SGDLS, CDR2 YYNGEE. The CDR3 length is 15 residues. Trimming removed 0 bases from V and 3 bases from J, with 10 bases in between. The CDR3, as DNA: TGTGCCAGCAGCGTAGACCCCCAGGACTACAATGAGCAGTTCTTC. Translation gives CASSVDPQDYNEQFF.

V is TRBV21-1 and J is TRBJ2-1; the table names TRBD2, a call not compared with the DNA. TRBV21-1 corresponds to a pseudogene. This CDR3 has 16 amino acids. CDR3 amino acids: CASSKRGSGRCNEQFF. For the CDR3, the DNA is TGTGCCAGCAGCAAAAGGGGTAGCGGGAGGTGCAATGAGCAGTTCTTC.

The chain is built from TRBV7-9 and TRBJ2-7; 14 nucleotides match TRBD2. J lost 12 bases, V lost 5 bases, and 15 bases had no gene match. Germline CDR1 SEHNR, CDR2 FQNEAQ (reference sequence). The CDR3 totals 16 residues. CDR3 bases: TGTGCCAGCAGCCCCGCAGGGGGACTAGCGGGAGTCTCCGCGTACTTC. The encoded protein is CASSPAGGLAGVSAYF.

This chain joins TRBV5-1 and TRBJ2-7, with D perhaps matching TRBD1 (5 bases). The CDR3 consists of 13 residues. Trimming stripped 4 bases from V and 6 bases from J, with 14 bases between. Germline V gene lookup returns CDR1 SGHRS and CDR2 YFSETQ. In DNA form, the CDR3 reads TGCGCCAGCAGCCCTACGTCAGGGTTCGAGCAGTACTTC. It specifies CASSPTSGFEQYF.

The chain has TRBV28 and TRBJ2-7; maybe TRBD1 (6 bases). Per the germline V gene, CDR1 is MDHEN and CDR2 is SYDVKM. This CDR3 region has 15 residues. V lost 4 bases and J 4 bases, leaving 17 bases between the germline ends. CDR3 sequence: CASSSPLGGTYEQYF. The CDR3 nucleotides are TGTGCCAGCAGTTCCCCCTTAGGGGGAACTTACGAGCAGTACTTC.

V usage is TRBV27 and J usage is TRBJ1-2, with 8 positions matching TRBD1. CDR1 is MNHEY and CDR2 is SMNVEV in the germline V gene (reference sequence). The CDR3 sequence is 17 residues long. Trimming at V came to 4 bases and at J to 6 bases, leaving 16 bases not matched to a gene. The CDR3 sequence is CASSSYPPGTGNNGYTF. CDR3 nucleotides: TGTGCCAGCAGTTCATACCCGCCCGGGACAGGCAACAATGGCTACACCTTC.

This chain links TRBV28 with TRBJ2-7, with D perhaps matching TRBD2 (5 bases). This CDR3 comprises 12 residues. V lost 6 bases to trimming and J lost 1 base, with 7 bases between them. CDR1 is MDHEN and CDR2 is SYDVKM in the germline V gene. CDR3 sequence: CASSRTSYEQYF. The DNA of the CDR3 is TGTGCCAGCAGCAGGACTTCCTACGAGCAGTACTTC.

This chain connects TRBV29-1 to TRBJ2-5, with 16 bases aligning to TRBD2. J lost 2 bases, V lost 4 bases, and 10 bases had no gene match. The CDR3 extends over 18 amino acids. Germline V CDR1 and CDR2: SQVTM, ANQGSEA. The CDR3 nucleotides are TGCAGCGTTGCCGCGGGACTAGCGGGAGGGGGGTGGCAAGAGACCCAGTACTTC. Translated, it gives CSVAAGLAGGGWQETQYF.